The 19 T cell receptor beta chains presented below share a single source sample, sequenced in a study of shared clonotypes between healthy human individuals. Assay used: immunoSEQ multiplex PCR; TCRdb lists only in-frame clones, some missing. The table has hundreds of thousands of clones, about 96% seen once. Naive CD8 cells lacked CD45RO and underwent positive selection for CCR7, leaving out terminally differentiated effector memory CD45RA+ cells. The specimen was naive CD8+ T cells sorted from blood. Receptor source: a man younger than 45 in good health.

The genes are TRBV27 and TRBJ1-5; D ambiguous. Trimming took off 0 bases at V and 7 bases at J, with 7 bases between the two ends. The CDR3 sequence is 13 residues long. CDR1 is MNHEY and CDR2 is SMNVEV in the germline V gene (reference sequence). For the CDR3, the DNA is TGTGCCAGCAGTTTATCCCCGAGGCAGCCCCAGCATTTT. Translation: CASSLSPRQPQHF.

V and J are TRBV7-9 and TRBJ2-1; D might be TRBD2 (6 bases). The germline V gene has CDR1 SEHNR and CDR2 FQNEAQ (reference sequence). V was cut by 6 bases and J by 7 bases, with 13 bases left in between. The CDR3 consists of 13 residues. In nucleotides, the CDR3 is TGTGCCAGCAGTTGGGGTGCGGGGAATGAGCAGTTCTTC. This encodes CASSWGAGNEQFF.

The count of this clone is one. The CDR3 is CASSPPLAGAYEQYF. Here the CDR3 DNA reads TGTGCCAGCAGCCCCCCCCTAGCGGGGGCCTACGAGCAGTACTTC. The J gene is TRBJ2-7, the V gene TRBV7-8, with 10 bases that match TRBD2. The CDR3 is 15 amino acids. Germline assignment: CDR1 SGHVS and CDR2 FQNEAQ. Germline trimming cut 5 bases from V and 2 bases from J; bases unmatched to any gene: 6.

The rearrangement links TRBV4-3 to TRBJ2-7, with 11 positions matching TRBD2. The junction had 6 bases not matched to a gene; V was cut back by 0 bases and J by 2 bases. Germline V CDR1 and CDR2: LGHNA, YSLEER. This CDR3 is built from 17 residues. In DNA form, the CDR3 reads TGCGCCAGCAGCCAAGAAAGTGAACTAGCGGGAGCCTACGAGCAGTACTTC. It translates to CASSQESELAGAYEQYF.

The V and J genes are TRBV11-2 and TRBJ2-7; TRBD1 might be the D (5 bases). The CDR3 is 14 residues long. Trimming removed 3 bases from V and 4 bases from J, with 13 bases in between. Germline loops: CDR1 SGHAT, CDR2 FQNNGV. The CDR3 sequence: CASSFGGRVYEQYF. Written as DNA, the CDR3 is TGTGCCAGCAGCTTCGGCGGCAGGGTATACGAGCAGTACTTC.

V is TRBV11-3 and J is TRBJ2-1; D unclear. The CDR3 contains 12 residues. Trimming took off 4 bases at V and 5 bases at J, with 6 bases between the two ends. The germline CDR1 and CDR2 sequences are SGHNT and YENEEA. CDR3 DNA: TGTGCCAGCAGCTCGGCGGACAATGAGCAGTTCTTC. Protein: CASSSADNEQFF.

The V call is TRBV30, the J call TRBJ2-7; TRBD1 agrees at 9 bases. This CDR3 comprises 13 residues. Germline V lookup: CDR1 GTSNPN, CDR2 SVGIG (reference sequence). J lost 3 bases, V lost 5 bases, and 5 bases had no gene match. The CDR3, as DNA: TGTGCCTGGGCGTTGGGACAGGGCTACGAGCAGTACTTC. It is translated as CAWALGQGYEQYF.

This clone showed up just a few times. This rearrangement joins TRBV18 to TRBJ2-5; 7 bases are shared with TRBD1. V was pared by 1 base and J by 5 bases, with 13 bases of the junction left unmatched. In germline, CDR1 is KGHSH, CDR2 LQKENI. The CDR3 has 17 residues. The CDR3 DNA follows: TGTGCCAGCTCACCACAAAATCGACAGGGCGTGTCGGAGACCCAGTACTTC. This sequence encodes CASSPQNRQGVSETQYF. Based on the CDR3 plus reference TRBV18 and TRBJ2-5, the full variable domain is NAGVMQNPRHLVRRRGQEARLRCSPMKGHSHVYWYRQLPEEGLKFMVYLQKENIIDESGMPKERFSAEFPKEGPSILRIQQVVRGDSAAYFCASSPQNRQGVSETQYFGPGTRLLVL.

The genes are TRBV7-8 and TRBJ2-2; perhaps TRBD2 as D (5 bases). The CDR3 loop spans 13 amino acids. V was clipped by 2 bases and J by 6 bases, with 7 bases between them. Germline V gives CDR1 SGHVS, CDR2 FQNEAQ. CDR3 loop: CASSLRRAGELFF. In DNA, the CDR3 is TGTGCCAGCAGCTTAAGGCGGGCCGGGGAGCTGTTTTTT.

The chain uses TRBV5-4 and TRBJ2-7, with D possibly being TRBD1 (6 bases). V gave up 3 bases and J gave up 2 bases, with 18 bases separating them. Germline lookup yields CDR1 SGHNT and CDR2 YYREEE (reference sequence). This CDR3 spans 16 amino acids. DNA for the CDR3: TGTGCCAGCAGCTATATCAGGGGCTTACTCACCTACGAGCAGTACTTC. This codes for CASSYIRGLLTYEQYF.

The chain employs TRBV10-3 and TRBJ2-3, with no clear D. Between the trimmed V and J ends, which lost 11 bases and 1 base, there was a span of 19 bases. This CDR3 contains 15 residues. Germline CDR1 ENHRY, CDR2 SYGVKD. The CDR3 DNA reads as TGTGCCGTCCTGGGCCAGCGTGAGGGCACAGATACGCAGTATTTT. Translating gives CAVLGQREGTDTQYF.

The V and J genes are TRBV4-3 and TRBJ2-1; weak D call: TRBD1 (7 bases). V shed 0 bases and J shed 5 bases, with 14 bases lying between them. Germline assignment: CDR1 LGHNA and CDR2 YSLEER. This CDR3 has 16 amino acids. CDR3 nucleotides: TGCGCCAGCAGCCAAGATCCGGCAGGGGGGCACAATGAGCAGTTCTTC. Its protein is CASSQDPAGGHNEQFF.

This chain links TRBV7-9 with TRBJ2-1; 7 positions agree with TRBD2. The CDR3 totals 15 residues. The ends lost 2 bases at V and 7 bases at J; junction bases unmatched: 8. Germline loops: CDR1 SEHNR, CDR2 FQNEAQ (reference sequence). The CDR3 reads CASSLLRERKNEQFF. CDR3 DNA: TGTGCCAGCAGCTTATTGCGGGAGCGGAAAAATGAGCAGTTCTTC.

The chain has TRBV7-9 and TRBJ1-2; D gene unclear. V gave up 2 bases and J gave up 0 bases, with 4 bases separating them. The length of the CDR3 is 13 residues. CDR1 and CDR2 from the germline V gene are SEHNR and FQNEAQ (reference sequence). CDR3 sequence (DNA): TGTGCCAGCAGCTTACCGGCTAACTATGGCTACACCTTC. As protein: CASSLPANYGYTF.

The CDR3, as DNA: TGCAGCGTGTTGCGGCCAAACACCGGGGAGCTGTTTTTT. Residues: CSVLRPNTGELFF. The rearrangement links TRBV29-1 to TRBJ2-2; D ambiguous. CDR1 is SQVTM and CDR2 is ANQGSEA in the germline V gene. This CDR3 region has 13 residues. The V and J ends lost 6 bases and 2 bases respectively, with 10 bases between them.

This chain joins TRBV5-1 and TRBJ2-5; D unclear. This CDR3 has 12 residues. The germline V gene encodes CDR1 SGHRS and CDR2 YFSETQ. Trimming removed 4 bases at V and 3 bases at J, with 7 bases between. CDR3 DNA sequence: TGCGCCAGCAGCGCCGATGAAGAGACCCAGTACTTC. Its translation: CASSADEETQYF.

The chain is built from TRBV9 and TRBJ2-1, with 8 nucleotides matching TRBD2. The CDR3 is 16 residues long. In germline, CDR1 is SGDLS, CDR2 YYNGEE. V trimming: 0 bases; J trimming: 3 bases; junction bases outside the gene matches: 5. The DNA for the CDR3 is TGTGCCAGCAGCGTAGAGGGAGCGGGAGTCTACAATGAGCAGTTCTTC. It yields the protein CASSVEGAGVYNEQFF.

This rearrangement joins TRBV7-6 to TRBJ1-5; TRBD1 is a possible D gene (6 bases). The germline CDR1 and CDR2 sequences are SGHVS and FNYEAQ. The ends were cut back, 5 bases at V and 1 base at J, with 12 bases in the middle. The CDR3 is 15 amino acids. The CDR3 loop reads CASSPGAGSNQPQHF. The DNA for the CDR3 is TGTGCCAGCAGCCCGGGGGCAGGGAGCAATCAGCCCCAGCATTTT. The full variable domain, in which reference TRBV7-6 and TRBJ1-5 provide the parts outside the CDR3, is GAGVSQSPRYKVTKRGQDVALRCDPISGHVSLYWYRQALGQGPEFLTYFNYEAQQDKSGLPNDRFSAERPEGSISTLTIQRTEQRDSAMYRCASSPGAGSNQPQHFGDGTRLSIL.

The chain carries TRBV5-1 and TRBJ2-1, with D unclear. Germline V gives CDR1 SGHRS, CDR2 YFSETQ. V lost 0 bases and J 4 bases, leaving 11 bases between the germline ends. This CDR3 is 15 amino acids long. As DNA, the CDR3 is TGCGCCAGCAGCTTGGATACCCCTAAATACAATGAGCAGTTCTTC. This sequence encodes CASSLDTPKYNEQFF.